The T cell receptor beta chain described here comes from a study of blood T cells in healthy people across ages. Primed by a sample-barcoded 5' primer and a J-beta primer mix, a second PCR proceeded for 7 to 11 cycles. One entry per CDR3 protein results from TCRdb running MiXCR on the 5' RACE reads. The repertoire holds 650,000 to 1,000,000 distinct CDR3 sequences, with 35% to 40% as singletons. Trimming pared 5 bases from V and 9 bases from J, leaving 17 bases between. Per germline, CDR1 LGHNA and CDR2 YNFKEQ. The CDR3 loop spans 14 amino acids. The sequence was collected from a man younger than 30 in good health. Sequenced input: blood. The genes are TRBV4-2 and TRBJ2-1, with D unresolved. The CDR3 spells CASSLAGNWGEQFF. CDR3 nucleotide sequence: TGTGCCAGCAGCTTGGCAGGCAACTGGGGTGAGCAGTTCTTC.